This T cell receptor beta chain was sequenced in a study of T cell repertoires in cytomegalovirus infection. Turning to the study itself: Public TCR beta signatures marked donors with CMV infection and the matching HLA.

In TCRdb, the reads were re-called with MiXCR into one record per CDR3 protein. The table shows 350,000 to 550,000 distinct CDR3 sequences, with roughly a third occurring only once. There are many counts of this clonotype. CDR1 SEHNR and CDR2 FQNEAQ come from the germline V gene (reference sequence). The CDR3 extends over 12 amino acids. Between the trimmed V and J ends, which lost 6 bases and 3 bases, there was a span of 8 bases. The TCR sequence derives from a human donor in good health (CMV status not recorded). Some clones in this sample may be carry-over from other donors' samples. J is TRBJ1-1 and V is TRBV7-9; unclear D gene. The sample taken for sequencing was PBMCs. This CDR3 is CASSRRDTEAFF. DNA for the CDR3: TGTGCCAGCAGTCGACGGGACACTGAAGCTTTCTTT.